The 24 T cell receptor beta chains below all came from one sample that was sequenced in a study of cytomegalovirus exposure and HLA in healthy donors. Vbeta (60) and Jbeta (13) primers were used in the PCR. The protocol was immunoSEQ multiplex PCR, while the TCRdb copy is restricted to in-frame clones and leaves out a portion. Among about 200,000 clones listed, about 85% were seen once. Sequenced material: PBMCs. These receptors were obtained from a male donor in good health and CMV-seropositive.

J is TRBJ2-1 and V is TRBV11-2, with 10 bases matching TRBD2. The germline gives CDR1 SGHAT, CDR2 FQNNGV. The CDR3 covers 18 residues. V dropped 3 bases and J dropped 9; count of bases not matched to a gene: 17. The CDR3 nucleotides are TGTGCCAGCAGCTTCGATACGGCTAGCGGGAGAGGGACGGGTGAGCAGTTCTTC. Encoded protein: CASSFDTASGRGTGEQFF.

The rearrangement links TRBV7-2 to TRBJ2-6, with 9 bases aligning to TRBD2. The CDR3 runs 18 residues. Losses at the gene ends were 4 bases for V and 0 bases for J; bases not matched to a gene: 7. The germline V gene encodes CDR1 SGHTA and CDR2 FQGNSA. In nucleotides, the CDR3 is TGTGCCAGCAGCTCCGGGACTAGCCGATACTCTGGGGCCAACGTCCTGACTTTC. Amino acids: CASSSGTSRYSGANVLTF.

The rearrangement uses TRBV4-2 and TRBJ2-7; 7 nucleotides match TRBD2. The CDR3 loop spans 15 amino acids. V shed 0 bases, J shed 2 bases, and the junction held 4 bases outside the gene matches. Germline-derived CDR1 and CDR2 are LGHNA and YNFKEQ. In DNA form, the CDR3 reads TGTGCCAGCAGCCAAGAGCTAGCGGTAGCCTACGAGCAGTACTTC. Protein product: CASSQELAVAYEQYF.

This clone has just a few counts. CDR3 residues: CASSLGTGGDEQYF. In DNA form, the CDR3 reads TGCGCCAGCAGCCTAGGGACAGGGGGCGACGAGCAGTACTTC. The genes are TRBV5-1 and TRBJ2-7; 12 bases are shared with TRBD1. Germline loops: CDR1 SGHRS, CDR2 YFSETQ. Germline trimming cut 4 bases from V and 5 bases from J; bases unmatched to any gene: 4. The CDR3 is made up of 14 amino acids. Based on the CDR3 plus reference TRBV5-1 and TRBJ2-7, the full variable domain is KAGVTQTPRYLIKTRGQQVTLSCSPISGHRSVSWYQQTPGQGLQFLFEYFSETQRNKGNFPGRFSGRQFSNSRSEMNVSTLELGDSALYLCASSLGTGGDEQYFGPGTRLTVT.

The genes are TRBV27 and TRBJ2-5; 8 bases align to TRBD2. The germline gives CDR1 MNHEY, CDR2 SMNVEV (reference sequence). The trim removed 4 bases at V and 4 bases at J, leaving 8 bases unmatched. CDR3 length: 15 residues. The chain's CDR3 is CASSSTGTRRETQYF. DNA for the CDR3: TGTGCCAGCAGTTCCACCGGGACTAGGCGAGAGACCCAGTACTTC.

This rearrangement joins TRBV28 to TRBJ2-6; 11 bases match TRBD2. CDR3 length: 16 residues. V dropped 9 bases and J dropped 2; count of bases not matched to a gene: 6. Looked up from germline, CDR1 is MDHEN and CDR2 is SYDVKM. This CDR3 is CASMTSGNTGANVLTF. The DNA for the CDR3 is TGTGCCAGTATGACTAGCGGGAACACTGGGGCCAACGTCCTGACTTTC.

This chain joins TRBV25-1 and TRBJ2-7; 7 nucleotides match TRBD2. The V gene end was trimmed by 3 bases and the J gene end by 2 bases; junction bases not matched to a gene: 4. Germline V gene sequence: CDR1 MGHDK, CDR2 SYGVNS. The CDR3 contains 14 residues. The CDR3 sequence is CASSEGLRTYEQYF. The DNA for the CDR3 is TGTGCCAGCAGTGAGGGACTACGAACCTACGAGCAGTACTTC.

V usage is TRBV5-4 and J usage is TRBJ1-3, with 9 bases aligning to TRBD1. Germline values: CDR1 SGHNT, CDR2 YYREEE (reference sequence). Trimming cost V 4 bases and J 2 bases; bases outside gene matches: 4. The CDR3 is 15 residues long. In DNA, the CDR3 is TGTGCCAGCAGCACCGGGACAGGGACTGGAAACACCATATATTTT. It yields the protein CASSTGTGTGNTIYF.

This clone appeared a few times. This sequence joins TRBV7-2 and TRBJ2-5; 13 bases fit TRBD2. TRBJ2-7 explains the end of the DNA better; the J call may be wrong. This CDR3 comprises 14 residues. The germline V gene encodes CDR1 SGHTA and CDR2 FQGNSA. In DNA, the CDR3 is TGTGCCAGCAGCTGGACTAGCGGGAGCTACGAGCAGTACTTC. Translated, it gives CASSWTSGSYEQYF.

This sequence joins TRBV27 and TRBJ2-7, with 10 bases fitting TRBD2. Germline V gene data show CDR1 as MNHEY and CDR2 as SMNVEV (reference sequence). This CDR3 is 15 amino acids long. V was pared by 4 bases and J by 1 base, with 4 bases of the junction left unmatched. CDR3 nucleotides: TGTGCCAGCAGTTCAAAGACTAGCGGGTCCTACGAGCAGTACTTC. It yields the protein CASSSKTSGSYEQYF.

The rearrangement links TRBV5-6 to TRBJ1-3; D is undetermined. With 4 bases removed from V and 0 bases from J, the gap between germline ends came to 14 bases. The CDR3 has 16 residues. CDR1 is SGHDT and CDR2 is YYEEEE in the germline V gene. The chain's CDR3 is CASSPVPGPSGNTIYF. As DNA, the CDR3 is TGTGCCAGCAGCCCAGTTCCGGGTCCCTCTGGAAACACCATATATTTT.

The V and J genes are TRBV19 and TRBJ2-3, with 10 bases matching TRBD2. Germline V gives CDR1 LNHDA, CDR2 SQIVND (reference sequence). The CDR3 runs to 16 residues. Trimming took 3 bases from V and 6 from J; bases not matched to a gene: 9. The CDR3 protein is CASSILLAGDLDTQYF. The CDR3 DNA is TGTGCCAGTAGTATCCTTCTAGCGGGGGATCTTGATACGCAGTATTTT.

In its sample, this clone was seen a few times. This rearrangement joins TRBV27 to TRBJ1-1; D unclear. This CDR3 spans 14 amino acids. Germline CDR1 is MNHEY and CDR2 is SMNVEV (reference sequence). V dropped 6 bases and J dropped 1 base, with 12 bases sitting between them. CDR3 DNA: TGTGCCAGCAGCAGAGACGGGGAGAACACTGAAGCTTTCTTT. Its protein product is CASSRDGENTEAFF.

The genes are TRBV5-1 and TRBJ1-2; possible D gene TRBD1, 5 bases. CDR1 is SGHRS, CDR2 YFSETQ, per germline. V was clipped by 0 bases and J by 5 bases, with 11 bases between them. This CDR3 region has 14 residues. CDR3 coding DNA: TGCGCCAGCAGCTTGGAGGCAGGGTCTTATGGCTACACCTTC. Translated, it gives CASSLEAGSYGYTF.

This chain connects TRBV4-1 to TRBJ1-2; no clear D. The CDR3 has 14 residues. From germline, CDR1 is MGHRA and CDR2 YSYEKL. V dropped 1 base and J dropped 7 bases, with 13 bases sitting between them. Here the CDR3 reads CASSQVAATRGYTF. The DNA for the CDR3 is TGCGCCAGCAGCCAAGTGGCGGCGACGCGTGGCTACACCTTC.

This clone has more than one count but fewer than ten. The CDR3 region has the DNA TGTGCCAGCAGGGCTAGCGGCTACAATGAGCAGTTCTTC. Amino acid sequence: CASRASGYNEQFF. The gene calls are TRBV28 and TRBJ2-1, with 7 positions matching TRBD2. The V gene's germline CDR1 is MDHEN and CDR2 SYDVKM. V shed 6 bases, J shed 3 bases, and the junction held 2 bases outside the gene matches. The length of the CDR3 is 13 residues.

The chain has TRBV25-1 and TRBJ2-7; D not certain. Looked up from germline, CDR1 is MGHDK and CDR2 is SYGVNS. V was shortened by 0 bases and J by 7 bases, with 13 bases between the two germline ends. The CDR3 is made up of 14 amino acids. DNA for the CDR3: TGTGCCAGCAGTGAATATATCCCCTCCGGGGAGCAGTACTTC. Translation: CASSEYIPSGEQYF.

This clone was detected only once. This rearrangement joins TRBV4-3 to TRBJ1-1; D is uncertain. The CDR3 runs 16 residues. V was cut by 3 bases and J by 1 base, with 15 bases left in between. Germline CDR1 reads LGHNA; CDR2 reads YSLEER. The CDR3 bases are TGCGCCAGCAGCCAGGTGTGGGGAGAACGGAACACTGAAGCTTTCTTT. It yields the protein CASSQVWGERNTEAFF.

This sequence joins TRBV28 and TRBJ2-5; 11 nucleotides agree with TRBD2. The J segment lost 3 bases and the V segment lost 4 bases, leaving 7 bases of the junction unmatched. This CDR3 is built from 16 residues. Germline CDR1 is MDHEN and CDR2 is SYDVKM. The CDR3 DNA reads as TGTGCCAGCAGTTCACGACTAGCGGGACTGGAAGAGACCCAGTACTTC. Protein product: CASSSRLAGLEETQYF. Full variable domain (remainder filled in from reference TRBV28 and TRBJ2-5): DVKVTQSSRYLVKRTGEKVFLECVQDMDHENMFWYRQDPGLGLRLIYFSYDVKMKEKGDIPEGYSVSREKKERFSLILESASTNQTSMYLCASSSRLAGLEETQYFGPGTRLLVL.

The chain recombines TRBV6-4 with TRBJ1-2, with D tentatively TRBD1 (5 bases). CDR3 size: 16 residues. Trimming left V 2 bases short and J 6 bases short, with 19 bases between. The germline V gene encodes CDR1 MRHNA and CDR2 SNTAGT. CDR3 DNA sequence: TGTGCCAGCAGTGACCTTGGGGCAGGGTTGAAGGATGGCTACACCTTC. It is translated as CASSDLGAGLKDGYTF.

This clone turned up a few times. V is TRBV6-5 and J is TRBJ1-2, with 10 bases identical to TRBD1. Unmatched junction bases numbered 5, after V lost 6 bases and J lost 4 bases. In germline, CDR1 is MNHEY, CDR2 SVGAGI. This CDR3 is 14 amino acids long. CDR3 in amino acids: CASSPGTGVYGYTF. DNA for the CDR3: TGTGCCAGCAGCCCCGGGACAGGGGTCTATGGCTACACCTTC.

CDR3 sequence reads: CASSLYHRGAGNTIYF. In DNA, the CDR3 is TGTGCCAGCAGCTTATATCACAGGGGAGCTGGAAACACCATATATTTT. This chain connects TRBV7-9 to TRBJ1-3; 7 bases agree with TRBD1. Germline V gives CDR1 SEHNR, CDR2 FQNEAQ (reference sequence). The CDR3 is made up of 16 amino acids. After removal of 2 bases from V and 2 bases from J, the junction contained 6 bases not matched to a gene.

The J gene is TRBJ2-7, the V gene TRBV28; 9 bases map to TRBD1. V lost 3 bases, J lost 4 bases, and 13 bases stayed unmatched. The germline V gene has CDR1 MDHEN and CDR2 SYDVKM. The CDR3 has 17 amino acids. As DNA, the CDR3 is TGTGCCAGCAGTTTGTTGGGTGACAGGGGGGTGAGGTACGAGCAGTACTTC. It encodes CASSLLGDRGVRYEQYF.

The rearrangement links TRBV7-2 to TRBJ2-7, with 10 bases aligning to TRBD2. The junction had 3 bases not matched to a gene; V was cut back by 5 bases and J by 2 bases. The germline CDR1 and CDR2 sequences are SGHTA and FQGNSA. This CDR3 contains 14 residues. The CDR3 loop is CASSLSGGPYEQYF. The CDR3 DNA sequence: TGTGCCAGCAGCCTTAGCGGGGGGCCCTACGAGCAGTACTTC.